The 15 T cell receptor beta chains in this list originate from one sample, sequenced in a study of T-cell reconstitution after alpha-beta-depleted transplantation in children listed by TCRdb under 2016. Receptor libraries were prepared by PCR. These reads were obtained on an Illumina HiSeq 2500. TCR library preparation used molecular barcoding, with unique molecular identifiers applied to normalize quantification of the TCRbeta repertoire. Using fastp at Q25 and MiXCR, TCRdb reprocessed the public reads and kept productive beta chains. Rows with a matching CDR3 protein are joined into one entry that keeps the most common DNA and genes. For this sample there are about 610,000 distinct CDR3 sequences; roughly a tenth appear just once. The top ten constitute roughly 4% of the sample. The starting material was PBMCs from the stem cell graft donor, obtained from the stem cell graft. Source of these receptors: a human donor who donated a stem cell graft to a child with acute myeloid leukemia.

This clonotype came up a few times. The rearrangement joins TRBV29-1 to TRBJ1-3, with D uncertain. Germline V gene sequence: CDR1 SQVTM, CDR2 ANQGSEA. The CDR3 is 16 residues long. Trimming took 0 bases from V and 0 from J, leaving 12 bases between them. The CDR3 nucleotides read TGCAGCGTTGAAGATCGTGGCGGGAGCTCTGGAAACACCATATATTTT. This translates into CSVEDRGGSSGNTIYF.

This clonotype appeared many times. The chain couples TRBV29-1 to TRBJ2-3; 9 bases match TRBD2. The V segment lost 1 base and the J segment 0 bases; nucleotides outside the gene matches: 8. The CDR3 runs to 17 residues. Germline CDR1 is SQVTM and CDR2 is ANQGSEA. In DNA form, the CDR3 reads TGCAGCGTTGAAGGGAACGTAGCGGGAGTAAGCACAGATACGCAGTATTTT. The encoded protein is CSVEGNVAGVSTDTQYF.

This clonotype occurred many times. CDR3 loop: CSASGPTNEKLFF. DNA of the CDR3: TGCAGTGCTAGCGGTCCAACTAATGAAAAACTGTTTTTT. V is TRBV20-1 and J is TRBJ1-4; no definite D call. The germline V gene has CDR1 DFQATT and CDR2 SNEGSKA (reference sequence). Trimming shortened V by 3 bases and J by 0 bases, and 5 bases separated the two germline ends. The CDR3 is 13 residues long.

At least ten counts were recorded for this clonotype. The chain is built from TRBV5-1 and TRBJ2-7, with 10 positions matching TRBD1. The germline gives CDR1 SGHRS, CDR2 YFSETQ. The CDR3 totals 15 residues. The trim removed 6 bases at V and 2 bases at J, leaving 8 bases unmatched. As DNA, the CDR3 is TGCGCCAGCACCAATCGGACAGGGGGGGCCTACGAGCAGTACTTC. It encodes CASTNRTGGAYEQYF.

This clonotype came up a few times. The rearrangement joins TRBV29-1 to TRBJ2-7; possible D gene TRBD2, 6 bases. CDR3 size: 11 residues. The germline V gene encodes CDR1 SQVTM and CDR2 ANQGSEA. V gave up 4 bases and J gave up 3 bases, with 7 bases separating them. DNA for the CDR3: TGCAGCGTTGCCGGGAGCTACGAGCAGTACTTC. It is translated as CSVAGSYEQYF.

There are a few counts of this clonotype. The V and J genes are TRBV7-9 and TRBJ2-3, with 7 nucleotides matching TRBD1. Germline CDR1 SEHNR, CDR2 FQNEAQ (reference sequence). This CDR3 is 15 amino acids long. V lost 4 bases, J lost 6 bases, and 10 bases stayed unmatched. The CDR3 nucleotides read TGTGCCAGCAGCTATCGACAGGGCTCGGGCGATACGCAGTATTTT. Amino acid sequence: CASSYRQGSGDTQYF.

V gene TRBV6-5 combines with J gene TRBJ1-1; TRBD1 aligns across 7 bases. This CDR3 spans 15 amino acids. V was clipped by 7 bases and J by 1 base; unmatched bases: 9. Germline CDR1 MNHEY, CDR2 SVGAGI. The CDR3 DNA follows: TGTGCCAGCAAATCTCAGACAGGGAAGAACACTGAAGCTTTCTTT. Protein product: CASKSQTGKNTEAFF.

This clonotype appeared a few times. The gene calls are TRBV18 and TRBJ2-3, with TRBD2 identical over 9 bases. This CDR3 comprises 15 residues. Germline V lookup: CDR1 KGHSH, CDR2 LQKENI. Losses at the gene ends were 2 bases for V and 6 bases for J; bases not matched to a gene: 6. DNA of the CDR3: TGTGCCAGCTCACCAGGTAGCGGGAGATCGGATACGCAGTATTTT. This translates into CASSPGSGRSDTQYF.

This clonotype was picked up a small number of times. The V call is TRBV29-1, the J call TRBJ2-3; D perhaps matches TRBD2 (6 bases). The CDR3 runs to 18 residues. CDR1 SQVTM and CDR2 ANQGSEA come from the germline V gene. The V gene lost 0 bases and the J gene lost 5 bases, with 24 bases spanning the gap. The chain's CDR3 is CSVEESRRSGPGVDTQYF. The CDR3 nucleotides are TGCAGCGTTGAAGAATCGAGGAGAAGCGGGCCTGGGGTAGATACGCAGTATTTT.

There are a few counts of this clonotype. V and J are TRBV7-9 and TRBJ2-1, with TRBD2 matching over 10 bases. The germline V gene has CDR1 SEHNR and CDR2 FQNEAQ (reference sequence). With V trimmed by 7 bases and J by 6 bases, 9 bases remained unmatched. This CDR3 comprises 15 residues. CDR3 protein: CASILAGTSGNEQFF. CDR3 sequence (DNA): TGTGCCAGCATACTAGCGGGAACAAGTGGCAATGAGCAGTTCTTC.

In its sample, this clonotype was seen many times. This chain links TRBV20-1 with TRBJ1-1, with D possibly being TRBD1 (5 bases). This CDR3 region has 13 residues. The germline gives CDR1 DFQATT, CDR2 SNEGSKA (reference sequence). Trimming cost V 0 bases and J 6 bases, with 11 bases left between them. CDR3 region: CSARDTRVAEAFF. The CDR3 DNA reads TGCAGTGCTAGAGATACCAGGGTTGCTGAAGCTTTCTTT.

This clonotype was counted many times. The chain is built from TRBV6-5 and TRBJ2-7, with D perhaps given as TRBD1 or TRBD2 (6 bases each). V was trimmed by 6 bases and J by 7 bases, leaving 13 bases between them. The CDR3 runs 12 residues. The V gene's germline CDR1 is MNHEY and CDR2 SVGAGI. The CDR3 sequence is CASRRGEREQYF. CDR3 bases: TGTGCCAGCAGGAGGGGGGAAAGGGAGCAGTACTTC.

In this sample, this clonotype turned up a few times. This chain connects TRBV5-1 to TRBJ2-5, with D possibly TRBD1 on 5 matching bases. Germline CDR1 is SGHRS and CDR2 is YFSETQ. CDR3 length equals 12 residues. With 3 bases removed from V and 3 bases from J, the gap between germline ends came to 6 bases. The chain's CDR3 is CASSSGKETQYF. The CDR3 DNA follows: TGCGCCAGCAGCTCAGGGAAAGAGACCCAGTACTTC.

This clonotype was detected a few times. The chain links TRBV7-9 to TRBJ2-7; D unclear. The germline CDR1 and CDR2 sequences are SEHNR and FQNEAQ (reference sequence). The ends were cut back, 5 bases at V and 5 bases at J, with 16 bases in the middle. The CDR3 is 14 amino acids. The CDR3 is CASSPPWVVNEQYF. As DNA, the CDR3 is TGTGCCAGCAGCCCCCCCTGGGTTGTCAACGAGCAGTACTTC.

There are a few counts of this clonotype. The rearrangement joins TRBV5-1 to TRBJ2-5; no clear D. The V end lost 3 bases, the J end lost 5 bases, and 11 bases lay between the germline ends. The CDR3 length is 13 residues. Germline CDR1 SGHRS, CDR2 YFSETQ. For the CDR3, the DNA is TGCGCCAGCAGCTCGTCGCCTGGGGAGACCCAGTACTTC. Residues: CASSSSPGETQYF.